This section outlines one T cell receptor beta chain sequence together with its context. The antigen this receptor binds is unknown. No much larger clonotype is one base removed from it; base qualities were not supplied. The data originate from a study of cytomegalovirus exposure and HLA in healthy donors (dated by TCRdb to about 2017). General notes on the study: An earlier analysis of several hundred of the donors reported more than 250 Gb of sequence data and 117 million unique TCR beta sequences from about 179 million T cells. An earlier analysis of roughly 580 of the donors used high-throughput TCR beta sequencing to judge whether each TCR beta V gene segment behaved as functional or pseudogenic. A later analysis re-analyzed previously published TCR beta repertoires from 660 or so donors and added high-resolution HLA genotyping to study TCR occurrence patterns. The study aimed to test whether signatures of past pathogen exposure could be identified by cataloging public T cell receptors. Donor age, sex, ethnicity and CMV serostatus were compiled alongside the repertoire data. The study combined high-throughput TCR immunosequencing, statistical association of individual TCRs with disease status, and machine learning to predict cytomegalovirus infection status. The number of typed donors differed by locus: roughly 629-640 for A, B, C, DRB1 and DQB1; some 500 for DQA1; 606 for DPA1; and approximately 450 for DPB1. Among a few hundred genotyped donors of the cohort, an average of around 240,000 unique TCR beta nucleotide sequences were sequenced per donor, approximately 20% of them non-productive. In the later analysis, no new phenotypic data were used to find candidate immune exposures; instead, reliance was placed on TCR beta sequences and their occurrence across donors. A later genetic analysis used genome-wide SNP genotypes for about 65% of the roughly 700 donors, treating that subset as a discovery cohort. Of the roughly 400 genotyped donors, approximately 81% were placed in the genetic ancestry cluster associated with self-reported Caucasian donors. The study profiled the T cell repertoires of hundreds of subjects by immunosequencing and related them to cytomegalovirus serostatus. A separate validation cohort of about 110 different subjects was used in addition to the 666-subject first cohort. Every repertoire in the discovery cohort had been generated on one and the same sequencing platform. About 330 gigabases of sequencing data and around 85 million unique TCR sequences made up an early release that covered over 550 HLA-typed donors. HLA typing included class I and class II loci at four-digit resolution. A handful of DR-DQ haplotypes were handled as single units for association and clustering because linkage in the cohort was strong. General study outcomes and caveats: A total of 150 or so TCR beta chains were listed by the study as associated with cytomegalovirus. Correlated functional status among segregating V segments might reflect linkage disequilibrium, but an unknown experimental factor could not be ruled out. Only TCR beta chains were sequenced in this cohort, and the absence of alpha or paired-chain data limited detectable features. At a false discovery rate of 0.05, a later analysis linked some 17,000 TCR beta sequences to specific HLA alleles. A few of the identified cytomegalovirus-associated TCR beta chains were confirmed in vitro to be specific for cytomegalovirus antigens. In an earlier analysis of fewer than 750 of the donors, most TCR beta V segments were observed in productive rearrangements about 87% or about 30% of the time, broadly matching IMGT annotations. A later genetic analysis reported fewer N-insertions in productive TCRs among donors in an Asian-associated ancestry cluster than the roughly 620-donor mean. A further reported finding was that TCR beta sequences accurately predicted the HLA-A and HLA-B alleles for most subjects in the first cohort. A later analysis reported that several top co-occurrence clusters appeared linked to parvovirus B19, influenza, CMV and Epstein-Barr virus. According to a later analysis, most CMV-associated TCR beta chains appeared to be HLA-restricted, and the HLA associations seemed to be driven largely by CMV exposure. Roughly 17 rarely observed V segments, including chromosome 9 orphons, were excluded from the earlier analysis of just under 600 of the donors because counts were too low. A cluster of highly shared sequence variants was judged likely to be a technical artifact of the sequencing pipeline. A later analysis found that TCR association rates varied across HLA loci, with DRB1 alleles showing the most associated TCRs and HLA-C alleles the fewest. While some public TCRs were present in many individuals, most TCR sequences turned up only very rarely across donors. Roughly uniform sequencing depth across donors was assumed in presence/absence analyses, although this assumption may not hold. HLA typing was unavailable for some donors at each locus, so association tests used only the typed subset. The 87-base-pair reads could not distinguish some IMGT-functional V segments, including TRBV6-2 and TRBV6-3, so those segments were excluded. CMV serostatus was the only immune exposure information available for the cohort. In both the original and validation cohorts, the classifier was reported to diagnose cytomegalovirus status with high specificity and sensitivity. A later genetic analysis associated a missense DCLRE1C variant with V-gene and J-gene trimming of TCR beta chains, and an independent cohort replicated the association. Assigning TCR associations to individual alleles was difficult when HLA alleles, especially DR and DQ, strongly co-occurred. The authors suggested that the approach could potentially be generalized to other disease states and immunological phenotypes. Compared with equally common non-associated chains, HLA-associated TCR beta chains in a later analysis were more clonally expanded and had lower generation probabilities.

Library preparation was by the immunoSEQ multiplex PCR assay. For the multiplex PCR, a mixture combining 60 forward primers for TCR Vbeta segments and 13 reverse primers for TCR Jbeta segments was used. A multiplex PCR assay on genomic DNA amplified the CDR3 region of rearranged TCR beta genes. The Illumina HiSeq System was used to sequence the amplified TCR beta libraries as 87-base-pair reads. The study's processing was this. Across the 670 or so repertoires, a later analysis counted 78 million or so unique TCR beta chains, 9 million to 14 million of which were shared by at least two donors. To remove PCR and sequencing errors, raw reads were error-corrected and collapsed into unique sequences using a nearest-neighbor algorithm that merged closely related sequences. Alignment of CDR3 sequences to IMGT reference sequences was used to assign V, D and J gene segments. For a sequence to be retained, a match of at least six nucleotides was required to both a V gene segment and a J gene segment. A rearrangement was called productive if the CDR3 had no stop codons and remained in frame with V and J, and every other rearrangement was called non-productive. Following IMGT convention, CDR3 was defined as the stretch from the second conserved V-encoded cysteine to the conserved J-encoded phenylalanine. The earlier analysis of some 550 of the donors excluded any sequence lacking an unambiguous match to a single V gene segment. An earlier analysis of over 450 of the donors classified V segments as functional when productive rearrangements were above 56.7% and as segregating when the standard deviation between donors was above 5%. To diagnose cytomegalovirus status from the catalog of TCR beta chain sequences, a statistical classification framework was built. A later analysis assigned V and J genes by comparing TCR nucleotide sequences with IMGT/GENE-DB human TR gene sequences. A later analysis assigned CDR3 sequences and most-parsimonious VDJ recombination scenarios with the TCRdist pipeline. In a later analysis, each TCR beta chain was defined by its CDR3 amino acid sequence together with its V-gene family, and reads lacking a unique V-gene family were excluded. A later analysis removed 450 to 600 highly shared, low-generation-probability nucleotide sequences to deal with suspected cross-contamination and a sequencing artifact. In a later analysis, a clonal expansion index for each public chain was calculated from normalized within-repertoire ranks of inferred template counts. A later analysis computed generation probabilities with a VDJ recombination model fitted to out-of-frame rearrangements, and checked the results against IGoR. Hypergeometric tests were used in a later analysis to score TCR-TCR, TCR-HLA and TCR-CMV co-occurrence, with a repertoire-size bias correction applied to the TCR pairs. False discovery rates were estimated in a later analysis by permuting HLA or CMV assignments 20 times. In a later analysis, co-occurring TCRs were grouped with DBSCAN, and TCRdist sequence similarity was added when clustering was performed within HLA-allele-positive subsets. For co-occurrence clustering, repertoires with fewer than 30,000 or more than 120,000 public chains were excluded, along with about five repertoires with anomalous nucleotide sharing. Here the immuneACCESS table is served through TCRdb, limited to in-frame sequences with V and J called. Missing clones are a known gap in these copies; in checked studies unresolved V genes cover under half, and the rest lacks a known reason. The V and J calls and clone size were taken over from that table, and D and trimming were inferred from the DNA. This sample is represented by approximately 140,000 clones; roughly 83% of them were singletons. Of the sample, 3.1% is held by the ten largest clones.

For CDR1 and CDR2, the germline V gene lists MNHGY and SVAAGI. The CDR3 numbers 16 residues from cysteine through phenylalanine. Only the CDR3 DNA stays, 48 bases, in frame from base 1. V is pared back by 8 bases and J by 8 bases, with 25 bases lying between the germline termini. The cohort comprised fewer than 700 healthy bone marrow donors. Cohort members were all nominally healthy when sampled, although unrecorded immune exposures were likely present. The donor tested CMV seronegative, placing the donor among the roughly 400 seronegative members of the cohort. Every donor gave a peripheral blood sample, and the peripheral blood mononuclear cells from that sample were used for TCR beta sequencing. Genomic DNA was extracted from the blood cell samples with the Qiagen DNeasy Blood Extraction Kit.

The sample was PBMCs. The rearranged segments are TRBV6-9 and TRBJ2-1; the D segment could be TRBD2, given 6 matching bases. The sequence derives from a female donor in good health and CMV-seronegative. This receptor carries the CDR3 CASPERESHPSDEQFF. The nucleotide sequence reads TGTGCCAGCCCGGAACGGGAGAGCCATCCGTCCGATGAGCAGTTCTTC.